The rows below give T cell receptor beta chains drawn from one sample of a study of beta chain features in type 1 diabetes. Some clones are missing from TCRdb's copy, which holds only in-frame ones; the method was immunoSEQ multiplex PCR. The sample has under 300,000 clones; about 11% are singletons. The sequencing sample was made of naive CD4+ T cells from blood. These TCRs come from a man aged 25-45 years with type 1 diabetes. The CDR3 runs from the conserved cysteine through the conserved F or W. The D gene is left open where the match is weak. Clone size is given for some rows only: seen once, a few or many times, or a class if the clone is expanded.

abundance: few
j_gene: TRBJ2-3
d_gene: .
v_gene: TRBV5-1
CDR3aa: CASSLDRETQYF
CDR3nt: TGCGCCAGCAGCTTGGACAGGGAAACGCAGTATTTT

abundance: few
j_gene: TRBJ2-3
d_gene: .
v_gene: TRBV6-5
CDR3aa: CASTKRGAADTQYF
CDR3nt: TGTGCCAGCACCAAACGGGGGGCGGCAGATACGCAGTATTTT

abundance: few
j_gene: TRBJ2-2
d_gene: .
v_gene: TRBV29-1
CDR3aa: CSNHTGELFF
CDR3nt: TGCAGCAATCATACCGGGGAGCTGTTTTTT

abundance: .
j_gene: TRBJ2-7
d_gene: TRBD1
v_gene: TRBV4-3
CDR3aa: CASSRDRIYEQYF
CDR3nt: TGCGCCAGCAGCCGGGACAGGATTTACGAGCAGTACTTC

abundance: .
j_gene: TRBJ2-7
d_gene: .
v_gene: TRBV5-1
CDR3aa: CARPCRGYEQYF
CDR3nt: TGCGCCAGACCTTGCCGGGGCTACGAGCAGTACTTC

abundance: .
j_gene: TRBJ2-7
d_gene: .
v_gene: TRBV19
CDR3aa: CASSRLPDTGTYEQYF
CDR3nt: TGTGCCAGTAGTCGACTCCCGGACACAGGCACCTACGAGCAGTACTTC

abundance: few
j_gene: TRBJ2-7
d_gene: .
v_gene: TRBV6-1
CDR3aa: CASSRTDTYEQYF
CDR3nt: TGTGCCAGCAGTCGGACAGATACCTACGAGCAGTACTTC

abundance: .
j_gene: TRBJ2-5
d_gene: TRBD2
v_gene: TRBV6-5
CDR3aa: CASSYSGLAAETQYF
CDR3nt: TGTGCCAGCAGTTACTCCGGACTAGCCGCAGAGACCCAGTACTTC

abundance: few
j_gene: TRBJ2-1
d_gene: TRBD2
v_gene: TRBV5-4
CDR3aa: CASSLVGGDEQFF
CDR3nt: TGTGCCAGCAGCTTGGTCGGGGGGGATGAGCAGTTCTTC

abundance: few
j_gene: TRBJ1-6
d_gene: TRBD1
v_gene: TRBV30
CDR3aa: CAWATRDSGPRRTPLHF
CDR3nt: TGTGCCTGGGCGACCCGGGACAGTGGGCCCAGGAGGACACCCCTCCACTTT

abundance: .
j_gene: TRBJ2-7
d_gene: TRBD2
v_gene: TRBV4-3
CDR3aa: CASSQEVVGRGYEQYF
CDR3nt: TGCGCCAGCAGCCAAGAGGTTGTGGGGAGGGGATACGAGCAGTACTTC

abundance: few
j_gene: TRBJ2-3
d_gene: .
v_gene: TRBV4-1
CDR3aa: CASSQDSQTQGWWITDTQYF
CDR3nt: TGCGCCAGCAGCCAAGATTCCCAAACTCAGGGGTGGTGGATCACAGATACGCAGTATTTT

abundance: few
j_gene: TRBJ2-1
d_gene: .
v_gene: TRBV20-1
CDR3aa: CSAFNNEQFF
CDR3nt: TGCAGTGCCTTTAACAATGAGCAGTTCTTC

abundance: .
j_gene: TRBJ2-5
d_gene: .
v_gene: TRBV28
CDR3aa: CASTAGQPARETQYF
CDR3nt: TGTGCCAGCACCGCGGGACAGCCTGCAAGAGAGACCCAGTACTTC

abundance: .
j_gene: TRBJ2-7
d_gene: TRBD2
v_gene: TRBV19
CDR3aa: CASSDGLAGGPYEQYF
CDR3nt: TGTGCCAGTAGTGACGGACTAGCGGGGGGACCCTACGAGCAGTACTTC

abundance: few
j_gene: TRBJ2-3
d_gene: TRBD2
v_gene: TRBV4-2
CDR3aa: CASSQLAGGSTDTQYF
CDR3nt: TGTGCCAGCAGCCAACTAGCGGGGGGTAGCACAGATACGCAGTATTTT

abundance: few
j_gene: TRBJ2-2
d_gene: .
v_gene: TRBV18
CDR3aa: CASSPRAENTGELFF
CDR3nt: TGTGCCAGCTCACCCAGGGCGGAGAACACCGGGGAGCTGTTTTTT

abundance: .
j_gene: TRBJ1-1
d_gene: .
v_gene: TRBV18
CDR3aa: CASSLDMNTEAFF
CDR3nt: TGTGCCAGCTCACTGGACATGAACACTGAAGCTTTCTTT

abundance: few
j_gene: TRBJ2-3
d_gene: TRBD2
v_gene: TRBV7-3
CDR3aa: CASSPWGRGDPTDTQYF
CDR3nt: TGTGCCAGCAGCCCCTGGGGGCGGGGGGACCCCACAGATACGCAGTATTTT

abundance: few
j_gene: TRBJ1-4
d_gene: .
v_gene: TRBV4-1
CDR3aa: CASSQEGGPGEKLFF
CDR3nt: TGCGCCAGCAGCCAAGAGGGGGGGCCAGGGGAAAAACTGTTTTTT

abundance: .
j_gene: TRBJ1-2
d_gene: .
v_gene: TRBV7-9
CDR3aa: CASSFRQALNNYGYTF
CDR3nt: TGTGCCAGCAGCTTTCGACAGGCCCTTAATAACTATGGCTACACCTTC

abundance: .
j_gene: TRBJ2-1
d_gene: TRBD1
v_gene: TRBV9
CDR3aa: CASSETGTDYNEQFF
CDR3nt: TGTGCCAGCAGCGAGACCGGGACAGACTACAATGAGCAGTTCTTC

abundance: few
j_gene: TRBJ1-6
d_gene: .
v_gene: TRBV19
CDR3aa: CASSIDLGDGSPLHF
CDR3nt: TGTGCCAGTAGTATAGATCTTGGTGACGGGTCACCCCTCCACTTT

abundance: .
j_gene: TRBJ1-4
d_gene: .
v_gene: TRBV6-1
CDR3aa: CASSEGQWNEKLFF
CDR3nt: TGTGCCAGCAGTGAAGGACAGTGGAATGAAAAACTGTTTTTT

abundance: few
j_gene: TRBJ2-3
d_gene: TRBD2
v_gene: TRBV7-9
CDR3aa: CASSSSGSTDTQYF
CDR3nt: TGTGCCAGCAGCTCTAGCGGATCCACAGATACGCAGTATTTT

abundance: few
j_gene: TRBJ2-5
d_gene: .
v_gene: TRBV5-4
CDR3aa: CASSLRESQETQYF
CDR3nt: TGTGCCAGCAGCTTAAGAGAATCTCAAGAGACCCAGTACTTC

abundance: .
j_gene: TRBJ2-5
d_gene: TRBD1
v_gene: TRBV14
CDR3aa: CASSRTLDRGLSRKTQYF
CDR3nt: TGTGCCAGCAGCCGAACCTTGGACAGGGGATTATCTAGAAAGACCCAGTACTTC

abundance: .
j_gene: TRBJ1-1
d_gene: .
v_gene: TRBV7-9
CDR3aa: CASVVGTRNTEAFF
CDR3nt: TGTGCCAGCGTCGTAGGGACAAGAAACACTGAAGCTTTCTTT

abundance: few
j_gene: TRBJ1-4
d_gene: .
v_gene: TRBV28
CDR3aa: CASSSVQGTEKLFF
CDR3nt: TGTGCCAGCAGTTCCGTCCAGGGCACTGAAAAACTGTTTTTT

abundance: few
j_gene: TRBJ2-7
d_gene: TRBD1
v_gene: TRBV27
CDR3aa: CASSRGTGGIYEQYF
CDR3nt: TGTGCCAGCAGTCGCGGGACAGGGGGCATCTACGAGCAGTACTTC

abundance: .
j_gene: TRBJ2-7
d_gene: TRBD2
v_gene: TRBV4-3
CDR3aa: CASSQASGVTYEQYF
CDR3nt: TGCGCCAGCAGCCAAGCCAGCGGGGTCACCTACGAGCAGTACTTC

abundance: few
j_gene: TRBJ1-4
d_gene: .
v_gene: TRBV18
CDR3aa: CASSPRGSTNEKLFF
CDR3nt: TGTGCCAGCTCACCCCGAGGATCAACTAATGAAAAACTGTTTTTT

abundance: .
j_gene: TRBJ2-7
d_gene: .
v_gene: TRBV7-8
CDR3aa: CASSLSTGFLEQYF
CDR3nt: TGTGCCAGCAGCCTATCCACAGGGTTTTTAGAGCAGTACTTC

abundance: few
j_gene: TRBJ2-3
d_gene: .
v_gene: TRBV4-3
CDR3aa: CASSQVKGASTQYF
CDR3nt: TGCGCCAGCAGCCAGGTGAAAGGGGCTAGTACGCAGTATTTT

abundance: .
j_gene: TRBJ1-6
d_gene: TRBD1
v_gene: TRBV19
CDR3aa: CASSQRGTANSPLHF
CDR3nt: TGTGCCAGTAGTCAACGAGGGACAGCTAATTCACCCCTCCACTTT

abundance: few
j_gene: TRBJ2-5
d_gene: TRBD2
v_gene: TRBV4-3
CDR3aa: CASSRNSGGAGETQYF
CDR3nt: TGCGCCAGCAGCCGAAATAGCGGGGGGGCAGGAGAGACCCAGTACTTC

abundance: .
j_gene: TRBJ2-7
d_gene: TRBD1
v_gene: TRBV7-2
CDR3aa: CASSLSGTGTYEQYF
CDR3nt: TGTGCCAGCAGCTTATCGGGGACAGGGACCTACGAGCAGTACTTC

abundance: .
j_gene: TRBJ2-3
d_gene: TRBD2
v_gene: TRBV4-3
CDR3aa: CASSQAGLAITDTQYF
CDR3nt: TGCGCCAGCAGCCAAGCTGGACTAGCGATAACGGATACGCAGTATTTT

abundance: few
j_gene: TRBJ2-1
d_gene: TRBD2
v_gene: TRBV7-2
CDR3aa: CASSLRGGYNEQFF
CDR3nt: TGTGCCAGCAGCTTACGCGGGGGGTACAATGAGCAGTTCTTC

abundance: few
j_gene: TRBJ2-1
d_gene: .
v_gene: TRBV29-1
CDR3aa: CSVELWGPGSEQFF
CDR3nt: TGCAGCGTTGAACTATGGGGGCCAGGGTCGGAGCAGTTCTTC

abundance: few
j_gene: TRBJ2-7
d_gene: .
v_gene: TRBV28
CDR3aa: CASTTDRPPSYEQYF
CDR3nt: TGTGCCAGCACCACGGACAGACCCCCCTCCTACGAGCAGTACTTC

abundance: .
j_gene: TRBJ1-6
d_gene: .
v_gene: TRBV7-3
CDR3aa: CASSLGSSYNSPLHF
CDR3nt: TGTGCCAGCAGCTTAGGGAGCTCCTATAATTCACCCCTCCACTTT

abundance: .
j_gene: TRBJ1-3
d_gene: .
v_gene: TRBV28
CDR3aa: CASSPGVLLGNTIYF
CDR3nt: TGTGCCAGCAGCCCGGGGGTCCTACTGGGAAACACCATATATTTT

abundance: .
j_gene: TRBJ1-2
d_gene: .
v_gene: TRBV29-1
CDR3aa: CSVGGIVESGYTF
CDR3nt: TGCAGCGTTGGAGGGATCGTGGAGAGTGGCTACACCTTC

abundance: few
j_gene: TRBJ2-7
d_gene: .
v_gene: TRBV5-1
CDR3aa: CASSLAAGTYEQYF
CDR3nt: TGCGCCAGCAGCTTGGCGGCAGGAACCTACGAGCAGTACTTC

abundance: few
j_gene: TRBJ2-5
d_gene: TRBD2
v_gene: TRBV28
CDR3aa: CASSLGGEETQYF
CDR3nt: TGTGCCAGCAGTTTGGGGGGGGAAGAGACCCAGTACTTC

abundance: few
j_gene: TRBJ2-7
d_gene: TRBD1
v_gene: TRBV7-2
CDR3aa: CASSRRGGGRDRVYEQYF
CDR3nt: TGTGCCAGCAGCCGAAGAGGGGGAGGCCGGGACAGGGTCTACGAGCAGTACTTC

abundance: .
j_gene: TRBJ2-7
d_gene: .
v_gene: TRBV28
CDR3aa: CASTTGSYEQYF
CDR3nt: TGTGCCAGCACGACGGGCTCCTACGAGCAGTACTTC